This T cell receptor beta chain appears in the sequencing data of a study of blood T cell repertoires in COVID-19 (dated by TCRdb to the early 2020s). Background on the whole study: The collaborator samples originated in the United States, Italy and Spain and spanned the acute and convalescent phases of COVID-19. Deeply sampled blood TCRbeta repertoires from subjects exposed to, actively infected with, or recovered from COVID-19 were included in the dataset. The samples were drawn from two sources: the first 160 participants of the ongoing ImmuneRACE study, and 950 to 1,500 subjects contributed by 6 global collaborators. Sample metadata almost always included a de-identified subject ID, COVID-19 status, age in years and sex. The material from the prospective study consisted of cDNA or gDNA derived from T cells, B-cell-depleted T cells, or PBMCs. Where available, HLA class I and class II types were obtained from metadata supplied by the sample provider rather than from assay-based typing. The repertoires were released in a freely available public database meant as a resource for research on the immune response to SARS-CoV-2. Summary of the overall study and its limitations: The quantity of clinical and demographic metadata differed by source and by participant and was supplied without curation.

Whole blood was collected in K2EDTA tubes by collaborating institutions according to the institutions' own protocols. For TCRbeta analysis, collaborators shipped samples in one of three forms: frozen whole blood, isolated PBMCs, or DNA extracted from either of those sample types. In the case of this clone: No cognate antigen has been identified for it. No base quality information exists; no much larger clone differs at one position.

TCRbeta CDR3 regions were amplified from genomic DNA using the immunoSEQ Assay, a bias-controlled multiplex PCR. In the authors' own workflow: Within the assay, amplification of reference gene primers was used to estimate how many nucleated cells each sample contained. To quantify the absolute abundance of each unique TCRbeta CDR3 rearrangement, sequence reads were collapsed and filtered. For each sample, productive Simpson clonality was calculated as the square root of Simpson's diversity index across productive rearrangements. Imported from immuneACCESS, the table was reduced by TCRdb to in-frame sequences with V and J called. These copies leave out some clones; in studies compared against another copy, an unresolved V gene accounts for under half, and the cause of the remainder is not known. V and J calls and clone size are those listed in that table; D and trimming were worked out from the DNA. Across this sample there are about 160,000 clones, with around three quarters seen only once. 8.1% of the sample is held by the ten biggest clonotypes.

The CDR3 goes from the cysteine to the phenylalanine over 13 residues. Here the CDR3 DNA is all that survives: 39 bases in frame from base 1. Trimming takes 7 bases off V and 2 bases off J; junction bases not matched to a gene: 5. Based on the germline V gene, the CDR1 and CDR2 sequences are SQVTM and ANQGSEA. Sequenced material: peripheral blood. The clonotype originates from a man between 60 and 75 years old with acute or convalescent COVID-19. The V and J genes are TRBV29-1 and TRBJ2-1; 7 bases in between match TRBD1. The DNA sequence is given as TGCAGCGCGACAGGGAGCACCTACAATGAGCAGTTCTTC. This translates into CSATGSTYNEQFF.